This is a list of T cell receptor beta chains from one sample in a study of regulatory T cells in long-lasting Graves disease. Using its own MiXCR run on the multiplex PCR reads, TCRdb lists one record per CDR3 protein. Altogether 650,000 to 850,000 distinct CDR3 sequences are present, around 32% being singletons, with the ten largest covering about 42%. The starting material was peripheral blood mononuclear cells (PBMCs), obtained when the disease was refractory, from a patient treated with antithyroid drugs. The source of these receptors is a female donor with Graves disease. Both conserved end residues are part of each CDR3. The D gene is left open where the match is weak. Where a row states a size, it is once, few, many or the class of an expanded clone; other rows omit it.

v_gene	abundance	j_gene	d_gene	CDR3aa	CDR3nt
TRBV12-3/TRBV12-4	many	TRBJ1-2	TRBD1	CASSIQGRSYGYTF	TGTGCCAGCAGTATACAGGGGAGGAGCTATGGCTACACCTTC
TRBV30	few	TRBJ1-2	.	CAWNNGIYGYTF	TGTGCCTGGAACAACGGGATCTATGGCTACACCTTC
TRBV6-2/TRBV6-3	.	TRBJ2-7	.	CASSKTTGSPTYEQYF	TGTGCCAGCAGTAAGACTACAGGGTCCCCAACCTACGAGCAGTACTTC
TRBV11-1	many	TRBJ1-1	.	CASSRRTGEAFF	TGTGCCAGCAGCCGAAGGACGGGTGAAGCTTTCTTT
TRBV20-1	few	TRBJ2-7	TRBD2	CSATRTSGSAVTYEQYF	TGCAGTGCTACACGGACTAGCGGGAGTGCAGTAACCTACGAGCAGTACTTC
TRBV20-1	.	TRBJ1-1	TRBD1	CSARVIAGGATEAFF	TGCAGTGCTAGAGTAATAGCAGGGGGCGCGACTGAAGCTTTCTTT
TRBV27	few	TRBJ2-2	TRBD1	CASSLKGQPTIDGELFF	TGTGCCAGCAGTTTAAAGGGACAGCCAACTATCGACGGGGAGCTGTTTTTT
TRBV11-2	many	TRBJ2-7	.	CASSLVSRGGEQYF	TGTGCCAGCAGCTTAGTTTCAAGGGGGGGCGAGCAGTACTTC
TRBV14	.	TRBJ1-1	.	CASSQVDTPRMAFF	TGTGCCAGCAGCCAAGTGGACACCCCAAGAATGGCTTTCTTT
TRBV7-9	few	TRBJ1-6	TRBD1	CASSLTRQGNNSPLHF	TGTGCCAGCAGCTTAACCCGACAGGGTAATAATTCACCCCTCCACTTT
TRBV6-2/TRBV6-3	many	TRBJ1-5	.	CASSYSTGRPQHF	TGTGCCAGCAGTTACTCGACAGGTCGGCCCCAGCATTTT
TRBV19	.	TRBJ2-1	TRBD2	CASSIVVSGRPSSYNEQFF	TGTGCCAGTAGTATTGTTGTTAGCGGGAGGCCGAGCTCCTACAATGAGCAGTTCTTC
TRBV20-1	few	TRBJ1-2	.	CSARDMRGAIYGYTF	TGCAGTGCTAGAGATATGAGGGGGGCAATCTATGGCTACACCTTC
TRBV28	many	TRBJ1-5	TRBD1	CASFTGTGNQPQHF	TGTGCCAGCTTTACCGGGACAGGCAATCAGCCCCAGCATTTT
TRBV6-1	.	TRBJ1-1	.	CAISPRFQGSSTEAFF	TGTGCCATCAGTCCCAGGTTCCAGGGGAGCTCCACTGAAGCTTTCTTT
TRBV12-3/TRBV12-4	many	TRBJ2-1	TRBD2	CASRMGLAGGDNEQFF	TGTGCCAGCAGAATGGGACTAGCGGGAGGGGACAATGAGCAGTTCTTC
TRBV20-1	.	TRBJ1-2	TRBD1	CSARADRERYGYTF	TGCAGTGCTAGAGCTGACAGGGAACGGTATGGCTACACCTTC
TRBV7-6	.	TRBJ2-5	.	CASSDYGAGETQYF	TGTGCCAGCAGCGATTATGGTGCGGGAGAGACCCAGTACTTC
TRBV7-9	.	TRBJ1-2	TRBD1	CASSRQTGSDGYTF	TGTGCCAGCAGCCGACAGACAGGGTCGGATGGCTACACCTTC
TRBV9	.	TRBJ1-1	.	CASSSGGGMTEAFF	TGTGCCAGCAGCTCGGGGGGGGGTATGACTGAAGCTTTCTTT
TRBV7-8	.	TRBJ1-1	TRBD1	CASSADRAPAFF	TGTGCCAGCAGCGCCGACAGGGCGCCGGCTTTCTTT
TRBV9	many	TRBJ1-1	.	CASSARSGPFDTEAFF	TGTGCCAGCAGCGCCAGGTCCGGGCCCTTCGACACTGAAGCTTTCTTT